The 14 T cell receptor beta chains given below trace back to one sample, sequenced in a study of CD8 T cells in Susac syndrome (dated by TCRdb to the late 2010s). The method was the immunoSEQ multiplex PCR assay. RNA was extracted with the RNeasy kit and roughly 0.5 to 1 ug was reverse transcribed using random hexamers. TCRdb reprocessed the public reads (quality trimming at Q25 with fastp, clone calling with MiXCR) and kept in-frame beta chains. Records with the same CDR3 protein are collapsed into one entry carrying the most frequent genes and DNA. Across this sample there are 150,000 to 250,000 distinct CDR3 sequences, with around 96% seen only once. The biggest ten clones account for 0.093% of the sample. Sample: CD4+ T cells from PBMCs. The receptors here all came from a human donor with multiple sclerosis.

The chain combines TRBV2 with TRBJ1-6; weak D call: TRBD1 (6 bases). Germline values: CDR1 SNHLY, CDR2 FYNNEI. The CDR3 covers 16 residues. V lost 6 bases to trimming and J lost 8 bases, with 20 bases between them. The chain's CDR3 is CASRASGAGSYSPLHF. As DNA, the CDR3 is TGTGCCAGCAGGGCCTCAGGGGCAGGGAGCTATTCACCCCTCCACTTT.

The chain is built from TRBV7-6 and TRBJ2-1; 8 bases map to TRBD1. Unmatched junction bases numbered 7, after V lost 5 bases and J lost 7 bases. In germline, CDR1 is SGHVS, CDR2 FNYEAQ. The CDR3 consists of 14 residues. This chain's CDR3 is CASSGRQGRNEQFF. Here the CDR3 DNA reads TGTGCCAGCAGCGGTAGACAGGGGAGGAATGAGCAGTTCTTC.

The CDR3: CSERTGLGEQYF. The CDR3 DNA is TGCAGCGAACGGACAGGGTTGGGGGAGCAGTACTTC. This chain joins TRBV29-1 and TRBJ2-7; 8 nucleotides align to TRBD1. J was trimmed by 7 bases and V by 7 bases; bases with no gene match: 9. Germline assignment: CDR1 SQVTM and CDR2 ANQGSEA. The CDR3 is made up of 12 amino acids.

The chain joins TRBV20-1 to TRBJ1-5; D gene uncertain. Germline loops: CDR1 DFQATT, CDR2 SNEGSKA (reference sequence). V dropped 0 bases and J dropped 3 bases, with 6 bases sitting between them. The CDR3 is 13 residues long. Written as DNA, the CDR3 is TGCAGTGCTAGAGATGCCGTCAATCAGCCCCAGCATTTT. This encodes CSARDAVNQPQHF.

The chain has TRBV27 and TRBJ2-3; D gene ambiguous. V lost 6 bases and J 4 bases, leaving 14 bases between the germline ends. In germline, CDR1 is MNHEY, CDR2 SMNVEV (reference sequence). The CDR3 extends over 14 amino acids. CDR3 sequence: CASRKVWVSDTQYF. The CDR3 coding sequence is TGTGCCAGCAGGAAGGTCTGGGTCTCAGATACGCAGTATTTT.

This clonotype was counted a single time. The chain combines TRBV7-9 with TRBJ2-1; D is unclear. Trimming took 7 bases from V and 5 from J, leaving 12 bases between them. CDR1 is SEHNR, CDR2 FQNEAQ, per germline (reference sequence). The length of the CDR3 is 13 residues. Written as DNA, the CDR3 is TGTGCCAGCAACACGGGCTTTGACAATGAGCAGTTCTTC. This encodes CASNTGFDNEQFF.

The chain couples TRBV30 to TRBJ1-3; no firm D call. The V end lost 3 bases, the J end lost 0 bases, and 9 bases lay between the germline ends. Per the germline V gene, CDR1 is GTSNPN and CDR2 is SVGIG (reference sequence). The CDR3 consists of 14 residues. The CDR3 DNA sequence: TGTGCCTGGAGCGATCCCCACTCTGGAAACACCATATATTTT. Encoded protein: CAWSDPHSGNTIYF.

The chain recombines TRBV25-1 with TRBJ2-3; a possible D gene is TRBD2 (6 bases). Trimming stripped 1 base from V and 0 bases from J, with 8 bases between. Germline CDR1 and CDR2: MGHDK and SYGVNS. The CDR3 sequence is 15 residues long. The CDR3 bases are TGTGCCAGCAGTGAATTAGGGACTAGCACAGATACGCAGTATTTT. As protein: CASSELGTSTDTQYF.

The table lists this clonotype with a few counts. V and J are TRBV20-1 and TRBJ2-5; a weak D match, TRBD1 (6 bases). The CDR3 length is 12 residues. Trimming stripped 5 bases from V and 2 bases from J, with 9 bases between. Germline V gives CDR1 DFQATT, CDR2 SNEGSKA (reference sequence). CDR3 in amino acids: CSAEGQQETQYF. The CDR3 bases are TGCAGTGCTGAGGGACAACAAGAGACCCAGTACTTC.

The CDR3 DNA reads as TGCAGTGCTAGGACAGCCCATTCGTTCTATGAGCAGTTCTTC. It codes for CSARTAHSFYEQFF. This chain links TRBV20-1 with TRBJ2-1, with D possibly matching TRBD1 (5 bases). Trimming removed 3 bases at V and 8 bases at J, with 17 bases between. This CDR3 is 14 amino acids long. CDR1 and CDR2 from the germline V gene are DFQATT and SNEGSKA (reference sequence).

The CDR3, as DNA: TGTGCCAGCAATTCGTGGGTTTTGCATGAGCAGTTCTTC. Encoded protein: CASNSWVLHEQFF. This chain connects TRBV5-8 to TRBJ2-1; D is unclear. V shed 6 bases and J shed 8 bases, with 15 bases lying between them. CDR3 length: 13 residues. Germline lookup yields CDR1 SGHTS and CDR2 YDEGEE.

This chain connects TRBV29-1 to TRBJ2-3, with D possibly TRBD2 on 6 matching bases. Trimming removed 0 bases at V and 2 bases at J, with 9 bases between. CDR1 is SQVTM, CDR2 ANQGSEA, per germline. The CDR3 has 14 amino acids. In nucleotides, the CDR3 is TGCAGCGTTGAAGAGGGACTCCACACAGATACGCAGTATTTT. Its translation is CSVEEGLHTDTQYF.

The rearrangement uses TRBV7-3 and TRBJ2-7; 13 nucleotides agree with TRBD2. CDR1 is SGHTA, CDR2 FQGTGA, per germline. The CDR3 sequence is 18 residues long. V was clipped by 5 bases and J by 6 bases; unmatched bases: 16. CDR3 bases: TGTGCCAGCAGCCAAGCAGCCATTTGGGGACTAGCGGGATCCGAGCAGTACTTC. Amino acid sequence: CASSQAAIWGLAGSEQYF.

This sequence joins TRBV5-6 and TRBJ2-5; 8 positions match TRBD1. The CDR3 consists of 15 residues. The germline CDR1 and CDR2 sequences are SGHDT and YYEEEE. Trimming took 2 bases from V and 7 from J; bases not matched to a gene: 10. Written as DNA, the CDR3 is TGTGCCAGCAGCTTCGGACAGGGAAGGCTCGTGACCCAGTACTTC. Encoded protein: CASSFGQGRLVTQYF.